Ten or more counts support the clone carrying this T cell receptor beta chain. The antigen is undetermined. CDR3 size: 12 residues. The ends were cut back, 2 bases at V and 10 bases at J, with 11 bases in the middle. Newly diagnosed hyperthyroidism, duration under 2 months, in patients aged 18 to 65. The sample belongs to a study of T cells in Graves' hyperthyroidism and ophthalmopathy. In the study overall: Prior to any treatment, at the point of initial diagnosis, peripheral blood was collected. Regarding the study as a whole: By a 13 V-J model, ophthalmopathy was set apart from stable hyperthyroidism.

The investigators amplified TCR beta CDR3 regions from RNA transcripts. Initially, a first-round RT-PCR of the TCR CDR3 employed the HTBI primer set. In TCRdb, the multiplex PCR reads were re-called with MiXCR into one record per CDR3 protein. The sample records 550,000 to 800,000 distinct CDR3 sequences, 15% to 20% being singletons. Sequencing was done on a sample of blood. This clonotype was obtained from a man over 45 with Graves' hyperthyroidism. The chain is built from TRBV12-3 or TRBV12-4 and TRBJ1-1; D remains unclear. This CDR3 reads CASSLIRVGAFF. The CDR3 nucleotides are TGTGCCAGCAGTTTAATCCGGGTTGGAGCTTTCTTT.